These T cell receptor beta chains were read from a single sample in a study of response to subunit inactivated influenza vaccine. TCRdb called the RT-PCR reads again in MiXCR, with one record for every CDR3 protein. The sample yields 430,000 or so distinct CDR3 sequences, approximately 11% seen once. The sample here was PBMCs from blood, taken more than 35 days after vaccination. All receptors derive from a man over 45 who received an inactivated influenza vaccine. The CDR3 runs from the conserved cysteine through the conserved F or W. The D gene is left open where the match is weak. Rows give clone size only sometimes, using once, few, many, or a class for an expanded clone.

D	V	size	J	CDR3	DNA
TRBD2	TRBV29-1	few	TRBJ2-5	CSVEDDRSGSVRETQYF	TGCAGCGTTGAAGATGATCGGAGCGGGAGCGTGCGGGAGACCCAGTACTTC
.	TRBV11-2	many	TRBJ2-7	CASSLDRYEQYF	TGTGCCAGCAGCTTAGACCGGTACGAGCAGTACTTC
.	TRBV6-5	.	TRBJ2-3	CASSYGRGVADTQYF	TGTGCCAGCAGTTATGGTCGCGGGGTGGCAGATACGCAGTATTTT
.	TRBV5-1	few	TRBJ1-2	CASSLTDDYGYTF	TGCGCCAGCAGCTTGACAGATGACTATGGCTACACCTTC
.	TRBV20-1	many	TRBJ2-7	CSASRSAENYEQYF	TGCAGTGCTAGTAGGTCGGCGGAGAATTACGAGCAGTACTTC
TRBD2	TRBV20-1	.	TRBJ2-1	CSARKLAGGPHEQFF	TGCAGTGCTAGAAAACTAGCGGGAGGGCCCCATGAGCAGTTCTTC
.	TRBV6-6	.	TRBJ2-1	CASSYLQSGEQFF	TGTGCCAGCAGTTACTTACAGTCGGGGGAGCAGTTCTTC
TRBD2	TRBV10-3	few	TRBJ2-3	CAIGQLAGGSTDTQYF	TGTGCCATCGGCCAACTAGCGGGAGGATCCACAGATACGCAGTATTTT
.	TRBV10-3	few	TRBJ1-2	CAISESDWTTDGENYGYTF	TGTGCCATCAGTGAGTCGGATTGGACAACGGACGGAGAGAACTATGGCTACACCTTC
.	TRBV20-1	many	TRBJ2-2	CSARDPTAGNTGELFF	TGCAGTGCTAGAGACCCCACGGCGGGGAACACCGGGGAGCTGTTTTTT
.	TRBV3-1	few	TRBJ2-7	CASSQWERDHEQYF	TGTGCCAGCAGCCAATGGGAGAGGGACCACGAGCAGTACTTC
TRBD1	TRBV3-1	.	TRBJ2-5	CASSGTGGLRETQYF	TGTGCCAGCAGCGGGACAGGGGGCCTCCGAGAGACCCAGTACTTC
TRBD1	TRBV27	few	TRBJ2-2	CASTHGQGRVSSGELFF	TGTGCCAGCACCCACGGACAGGGTAGAGTGTCCTCCGGGGAGCTGTTTTTT
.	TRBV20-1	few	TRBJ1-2	CSARVYRVSGYTF	TGCAGTGCTAGAGTCTACAGGGTATCTGGCTACACCTTC
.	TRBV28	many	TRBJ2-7	CASSTSYGPRTDEQYF	TGTGCCAGCAGTACATCTTACGGCCCCCGGACTGACGAGCAGTACTTC
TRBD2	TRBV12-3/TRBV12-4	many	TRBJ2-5	CASRVAGVETQYF	TGTGCCAGCAGAGTAGCGGGAGTAGAGACCCAGTACTTC
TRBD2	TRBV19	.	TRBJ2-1	CASSTSGDNEQFF	TGTGCCAGTAGTACTAGCGGGGACAATGAGCAGTTCTTC
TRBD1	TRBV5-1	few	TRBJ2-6	CASSSGQVSGANVLTF	TGCGCCAGCAGCAGCGGACAGGTATCTGGGGCCAACGTCCTGACTTTC
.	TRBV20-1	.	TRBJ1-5	CSARVPVPGLHASFGGYQPQHF	TGCAGTGCTAGAGTCCCTGTACCCGGCCTGCACGCGTCTTTTGGTGGCTATCAGCCCCAGCATTTT
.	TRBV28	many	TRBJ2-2	CASSFGIGRTGELFF	TGTGCCAGCAGTTTTGGAATAGGACGGACCGGGGAGCTGTTTTTT
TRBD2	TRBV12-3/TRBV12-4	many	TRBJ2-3	CASSPGGASTDTQYF	TGTGCCAGCAGTCCGGGGGGAGCAAGCACAGATACGCAGTATTTT
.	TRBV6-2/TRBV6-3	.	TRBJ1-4	CASSYPNEKLFF	TGTGCCAGCAGTTACCCTAATGAAAAACTGTTTTTT
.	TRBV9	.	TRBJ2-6	CASSVRQASGANVLTF	TGTGCCAGCAGCGTAAGGCAGGCCTCTGGGGCCAACGTCCTGACTTTC
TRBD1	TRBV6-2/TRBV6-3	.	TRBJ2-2	CASRNPGGAPGELFF	TGTGCCAGCCGAAACCCAGGGGGCGCTCCCGGGGAGCTGTTTTTT
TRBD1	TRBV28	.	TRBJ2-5	CASSTGTVEETQYF	TGTGCCAGCAGTACAGGGACAGTTGAAGAGACCCAGTACTTC
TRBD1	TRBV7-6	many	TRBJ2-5	CASSKGQQETQYF	TGTGCCAGCAGCAAGGGACAGCAAGAGACCCAGTACTTC
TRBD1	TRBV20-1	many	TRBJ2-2	CSARGQGNTGELFF	TGCAGTGCTAGAGGACAGGGGAACACCGGGGAGCTGTTTTTT
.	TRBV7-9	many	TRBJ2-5	CASTWGQETQYF	TGTGCCAGCACCTGGGGCCAAGAGACCCAGTACTTC
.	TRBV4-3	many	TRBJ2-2	CASSQDLFPNTGELFF	TGCGCCAGCAGCCAAGATTTGTTCCCGAACACCGGGGAGCTGTTTTTT
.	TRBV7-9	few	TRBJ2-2	CASNRGGNTGELFF	TGTGCCAGCAACCGTGGGGGGAACACCGGGGAGCTGTTTTTT
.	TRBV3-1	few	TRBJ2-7	CASSQGASLVYEQYF	TGTGCCAGCAGCCAAGGAGCGTCCCTAGTCTACGAGCAGTACTTC
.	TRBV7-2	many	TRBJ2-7	CASSPAGYEQYF	TGTGCCAGCAGCCCCGCAGGCTACGAGCAGTACTTC
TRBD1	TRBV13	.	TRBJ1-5	CASSAGQGSQPQHF	TGTGCCAGCAGCGCGGGACAGGGCTCTCAGCCCCAGCATTTT
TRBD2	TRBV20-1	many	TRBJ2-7	CSARTSGEYEQYF	TGCAGTGCGAGGACTAGCGGGGAATACGAGCAGTACTTC
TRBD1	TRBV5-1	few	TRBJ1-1	CASSLGQGAGTTTEAFF	TGCGCCAGCAGCTTGGGACAGGGGGCCGGCACGACCACTGAAGCTTTCTTT
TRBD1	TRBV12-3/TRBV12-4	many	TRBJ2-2	CASSSDRVYNTGELFF	TGTGCCAGCAGCTCCGACAGGGTCTACAACACCGGGGAGCTGTTTTTT
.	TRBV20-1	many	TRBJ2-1	CSAIGTARVNEQFF	TGCAGTGCTATTGGGACGGCCCGCGTGAATGAGCAGTTCTTC
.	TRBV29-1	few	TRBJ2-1	CSVASPGNEQFF	TGCAGCGTTGCCTCCCCCGGGAATGAGCAGTTCTTC
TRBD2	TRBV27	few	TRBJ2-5	CASNLGLAGEWGETQYF	TGTGCCAGCAACCTGGGGCTAGCGGGAGAATGGGGAGAGACCCAGTACTTC
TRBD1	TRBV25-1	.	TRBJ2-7	CASSGQGANEQYF	TGTGCCAGTTCGGGACAGGGGGCGAACGAGCAGTACTTC
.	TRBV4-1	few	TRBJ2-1	CASSQVGGTLYNEQFF	TGCGCCAGCAGCCAAGTTGGGGGGACCCTGTACAATGAGCAGTTCTTC
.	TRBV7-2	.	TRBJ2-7	CASSFYQLGSYEQYF	TGTGCCAGCAGCTTCTATCAACTAGGAAGCTACGAGCAGTACTTC
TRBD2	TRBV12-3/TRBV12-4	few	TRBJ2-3	CASSEGLAGGPSLLDTQYF	TGTGCCAGCAGTGAAGGACTAGCGGGAGGGCCGTCCTTACTAGATACGCAGTATTTT
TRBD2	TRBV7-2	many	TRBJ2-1	CASSIRTSSYNEQFF	TGTGCCAGCAGCATCCGGACTAGCAGTTACAATGAGCAGTTCTTC
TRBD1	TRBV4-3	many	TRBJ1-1	CASSQTGDTEAFF	TGCGCCAGCAGCCAGACAGGGGACACTGAAGCTTTCTTT
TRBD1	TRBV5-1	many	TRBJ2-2	CASSLSGQGTGELFF	TGCGCCAGCAGCTTGAGTGGACAGGGGACCGGGGAGCTGTTTTTT
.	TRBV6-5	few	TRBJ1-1	CASSYSDGGPEAFF	TGTGCCAGCAGTTACTCGGACGGGGGGCCTGAAGCTTTCTTT
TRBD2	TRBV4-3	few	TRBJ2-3	CASSLSGRGSTQYF	TGCGCCAGCAGCCTTAGCGGGCGCGGTAGTACGCAGTATTTT
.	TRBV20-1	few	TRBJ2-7	CSARSRGGGIGRDYEQYF	TGCAGTGCTAGATCTAGGGGAGGAGGGATCGGCAGGGACTACGAGCAGTACTTC
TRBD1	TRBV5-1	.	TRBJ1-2	CASSQGQGHGYTF	TGCGCCAGCAGCCAGGGACAGGGCCATGGCTACACCTTC